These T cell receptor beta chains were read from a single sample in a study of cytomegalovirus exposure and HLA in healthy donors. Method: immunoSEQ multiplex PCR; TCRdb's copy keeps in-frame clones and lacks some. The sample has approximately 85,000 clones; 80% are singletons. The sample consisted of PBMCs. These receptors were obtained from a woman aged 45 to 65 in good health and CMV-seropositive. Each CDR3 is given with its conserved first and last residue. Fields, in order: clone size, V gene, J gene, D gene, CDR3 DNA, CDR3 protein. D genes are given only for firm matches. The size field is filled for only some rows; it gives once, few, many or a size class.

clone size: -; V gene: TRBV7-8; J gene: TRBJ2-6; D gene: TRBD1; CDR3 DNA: TGTGCCAGCAGCTTAGCGTTGGGACAGGGGGCGCACGGGGCCAACGTCCTGACTTTC; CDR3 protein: CASSLALGQGAHGANVLTF
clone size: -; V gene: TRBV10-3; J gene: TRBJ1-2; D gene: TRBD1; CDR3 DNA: TGTGCCATCAGTGAGGCCGGGACAGACTCGAGAGGCTATGGCTACACCTTC; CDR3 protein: CAISEAGTDSRGYGYTF
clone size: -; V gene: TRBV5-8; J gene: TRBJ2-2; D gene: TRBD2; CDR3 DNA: TGTGCCAGCAGCTTCACCCGGGATAGCGGGAGCGCCGGGGAGCTGTTTTTT; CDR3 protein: CASSFTRDSGSAGELFF
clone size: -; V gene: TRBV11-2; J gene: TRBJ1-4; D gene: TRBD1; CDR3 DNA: TGTGCCAGCAGCTTTCCGACAGGGGATGGGGAAACTAATGAAAAACTGTTTTTT; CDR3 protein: CASSFPTGDGETNEKLFF
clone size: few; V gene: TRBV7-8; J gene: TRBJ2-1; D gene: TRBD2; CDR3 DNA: TGTGCCAGCAGCAATCCGGGACTAGCGGCCTACAATGAGCAGTTCTTC; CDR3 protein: CASSNPGLAAYNEQFF
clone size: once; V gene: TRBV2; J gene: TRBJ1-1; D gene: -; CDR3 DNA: TGTGCCAGCAGTCCCCCACGGGTGATTTTAGCTTTCTTT; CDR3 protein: CASSPPRVILAFF
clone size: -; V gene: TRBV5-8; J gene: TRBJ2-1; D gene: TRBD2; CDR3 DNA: TGTGCCAGCAGCTTGGGACTAGCGGGGGACAATGAGCAGTTCTTC; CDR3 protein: CASSLGLAGDNEQFF
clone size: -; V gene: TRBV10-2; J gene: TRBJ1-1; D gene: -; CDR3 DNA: TGCGCCAGCAGTCACCAGGGGAGGAACACTGAAGCTTTCTTT; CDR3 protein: CASSHQGRNTEAFF
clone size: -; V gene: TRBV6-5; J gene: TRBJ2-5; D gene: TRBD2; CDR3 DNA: TGTGCCAGCAGTTATGATCCTAGCGGGAAACAAGAGACCCAGTACTTC; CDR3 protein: CASSYDPSGKQETQYF
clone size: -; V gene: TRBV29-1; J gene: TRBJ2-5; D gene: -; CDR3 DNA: TGCAGCGTTGAGGCGGGAGAGACCCAGTACTTC; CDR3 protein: CSVEAGETQYF
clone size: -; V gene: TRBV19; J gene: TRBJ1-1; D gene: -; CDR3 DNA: TGTGCCAGTTCCCTCTTGGGTGGGCTTGGTGAAGCTTTCTTT; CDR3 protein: CASSLLGGLGEAFF
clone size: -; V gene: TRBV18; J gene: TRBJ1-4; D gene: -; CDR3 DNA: TGTGCCAGCTCACCACGGGCGGGCGGGTTGGCTGAAAAACTGTTTTTT; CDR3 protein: CASSPRAGGLAEKLFF